This TCR beta chain is from a study of type 1 regulatory T cells. Across the study: An in vitro protocol generated T-allo10, a Tr1-enriched, alloantigen-specific CD4 T cell product.

The table lists this clonotype with many counts. Its specificity is unknown. TCRdb re-called the reads through MiXCR, storing one row per CDR3 protein. The table includes over 55,000 distinct CDR3 sequences, around 49% detected once. The V gene's germline CDR1 is ENHRY and CDR2 SYGVKD. V was cut by 0 bases and J by 10 bases, with 19 bases left in between. CDR3 length equals 16 residues. Sequenced material: cultured non-Tr1 T cells, either the whole culture or a sorted T cell fraction (not recorded which). The source of this sequence is a human donor in good health. This sequence joins TRBV10-3 and TRBJ2-1, with D possibly being TRBD2 (6 bases). The CDR3 protein is CAISESQGGALGEQFF. DNA for the CDR3: TGTGCCATCAGTGAGTCTCAGGGCGGGGCCCTAGGAGAGCAGTTCTTC.